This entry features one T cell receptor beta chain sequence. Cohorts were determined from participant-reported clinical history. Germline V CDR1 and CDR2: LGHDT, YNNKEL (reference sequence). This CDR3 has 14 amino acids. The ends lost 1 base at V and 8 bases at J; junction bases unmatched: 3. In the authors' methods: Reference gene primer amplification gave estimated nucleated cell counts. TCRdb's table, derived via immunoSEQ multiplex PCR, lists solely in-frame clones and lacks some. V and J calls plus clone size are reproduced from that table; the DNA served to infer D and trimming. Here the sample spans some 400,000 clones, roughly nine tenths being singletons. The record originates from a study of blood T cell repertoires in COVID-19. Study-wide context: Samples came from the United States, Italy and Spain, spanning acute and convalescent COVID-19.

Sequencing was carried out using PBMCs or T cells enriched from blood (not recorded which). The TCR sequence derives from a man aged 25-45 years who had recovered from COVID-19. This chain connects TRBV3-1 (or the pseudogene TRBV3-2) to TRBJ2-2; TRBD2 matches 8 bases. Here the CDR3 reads CASSQVASGGELFF. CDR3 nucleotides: TGTGCCAGCAGCCAAGTAGCTAGCGGGGGGGAGCTGTTTTTT.